The rows below give T cell receptor beta chains drawn from one sample of a study of T cells in Graves' hyperthyroidism and ophthalmopathy. One entry per CDR3 protein, called by TCRdb with MiXCR from the multiplex PCR reads. The table lists almost 600,000 distinct CDR3 sequences, approximately 44% of them singletons. The material sequenced was peripheral blood or thyroid tissue (not recorded which). The source of these receptors is a woman younger than 35 with Graves' hyperthyroidism. Both conserved end residues are trimmed from each CDR3.

J	V	length	CDR3
TRBJ2-3	TRBV4-1	14	ASSQVGGPSTDMQY
TRBJ2-6	TRBV25-1	14	ASSESLHTGGNVLT
TRBJ1-5	TRBV6-1	12	ASSEVVSAQPQH
TRBJ2-5	TRBV2	12	ASSSDREGQPQY
TRBJ2-7	TRBV7-8	18	ASSFSPLAGRTGVSYEQY
TRBJ1-6	TRBV7-9	11	ASSCEPNSPLH
TRBJ2-7	TRBV20-1	12	SARIRRPSGEQY
TRBJ2-7	TRBV20-1	13	SASPWDREDYEQY
TRBJ2-7	TRBV7-9	12	ASSWTGWDYEQY
TRBJ1-2	TRBV10-3	12	AISDAPAYYGYT
TRBJ1-1	TRBV29-1	11	SVTPKVRTEAF
TRBJ1-2	TRBV2	11	ASSRERATGYT
TRBJ1-2	TRBV19	13	ASSNRDRGDYGYT
TRBJ1-5	TRBV19	14	ASRIDRGGSNQPQH
TRBJ2-5	TRBV19	14	ASSLRTGPDQETQY
TRBJ1-2	TRBV5-1	11	ASSLEAGYGYT
TRBJ2-7	TRBV5-1	14	ASKTSGVMGRSEQY